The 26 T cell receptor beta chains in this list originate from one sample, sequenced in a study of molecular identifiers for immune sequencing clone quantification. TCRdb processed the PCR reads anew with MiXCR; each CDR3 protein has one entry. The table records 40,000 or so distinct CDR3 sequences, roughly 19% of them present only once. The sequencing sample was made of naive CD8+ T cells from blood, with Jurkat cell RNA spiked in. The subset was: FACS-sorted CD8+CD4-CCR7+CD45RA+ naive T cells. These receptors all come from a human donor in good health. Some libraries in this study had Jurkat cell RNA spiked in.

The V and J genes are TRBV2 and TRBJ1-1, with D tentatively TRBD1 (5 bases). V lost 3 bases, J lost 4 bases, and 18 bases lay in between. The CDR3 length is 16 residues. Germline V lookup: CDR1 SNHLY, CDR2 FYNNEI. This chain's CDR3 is CASSEGGARSGTEAFF. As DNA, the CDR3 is TGTGCCAGCAGTGAGGGCGGGGCCAGGTCGGGCACTGAAGCTTTCTTT.

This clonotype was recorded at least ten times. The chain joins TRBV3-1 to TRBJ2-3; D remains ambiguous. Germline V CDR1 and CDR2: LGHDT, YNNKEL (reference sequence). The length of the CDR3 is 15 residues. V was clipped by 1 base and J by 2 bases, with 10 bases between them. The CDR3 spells CASSQAERTTDTQYF. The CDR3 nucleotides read TGTGCCAGCAGCCAAGCGGAACGGACCACAGATACGCAGTATTTT.

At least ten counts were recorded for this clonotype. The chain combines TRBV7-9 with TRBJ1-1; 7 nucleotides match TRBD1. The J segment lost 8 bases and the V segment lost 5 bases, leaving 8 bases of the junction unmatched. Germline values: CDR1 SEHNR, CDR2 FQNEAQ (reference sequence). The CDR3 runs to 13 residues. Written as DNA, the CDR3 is TGTGCCAGCAGCGAACAGGGGATTCCCGAAGCTTTCTTT. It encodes CASSEQGIPEAFF. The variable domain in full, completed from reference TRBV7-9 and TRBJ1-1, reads DTGVSQNPRHKITKRGQNVTFRCDPISEHNRLYWYRQTLGQGPEFLTYFQNEAQLEKSRLLSDRFSAERPKGSFSTLEIQRTEQGDSAMYLCASSEQGIPEAFFGQGTRLTVV.

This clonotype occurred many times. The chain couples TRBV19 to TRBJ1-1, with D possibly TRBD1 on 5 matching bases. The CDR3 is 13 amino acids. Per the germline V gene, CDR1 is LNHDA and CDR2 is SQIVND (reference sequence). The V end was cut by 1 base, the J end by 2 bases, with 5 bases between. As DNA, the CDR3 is TGTGCCAGTAGTATAGGGGACAACACTGAAGCTTTCTTT. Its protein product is CASSIGDNTEAFF.

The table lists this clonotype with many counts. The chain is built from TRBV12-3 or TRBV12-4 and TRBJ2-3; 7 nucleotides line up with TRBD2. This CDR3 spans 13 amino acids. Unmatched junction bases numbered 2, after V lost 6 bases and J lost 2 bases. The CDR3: CASSRLATDTQYF. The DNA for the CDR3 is TGTGCCAGCAGCCGACTAGCCACAGATACGCAGTATTTT.

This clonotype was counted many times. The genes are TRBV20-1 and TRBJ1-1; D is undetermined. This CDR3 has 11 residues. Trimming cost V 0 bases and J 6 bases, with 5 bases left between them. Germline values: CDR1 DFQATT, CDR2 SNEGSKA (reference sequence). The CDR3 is CSAREWAEAFF. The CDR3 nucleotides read TGCAGTGCTAGAGAATGGGCTGAAGCTTTCTTT.

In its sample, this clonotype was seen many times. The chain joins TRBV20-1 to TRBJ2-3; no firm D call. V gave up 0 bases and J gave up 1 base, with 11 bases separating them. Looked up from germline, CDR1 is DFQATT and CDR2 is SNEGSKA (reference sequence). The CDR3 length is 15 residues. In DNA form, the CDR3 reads TGCAGTGCTAGAGATCCTGGGTTAGGCACAGATACGCAGTATTTT. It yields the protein CSARDPGLGTDTQYF.

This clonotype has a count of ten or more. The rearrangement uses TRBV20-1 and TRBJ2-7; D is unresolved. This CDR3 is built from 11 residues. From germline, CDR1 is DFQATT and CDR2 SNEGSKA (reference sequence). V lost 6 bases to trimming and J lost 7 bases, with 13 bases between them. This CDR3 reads CSARLAREQYF. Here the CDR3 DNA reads TGCAGTGCCAGACTGGCGAGGGAGCAGTACTTC.

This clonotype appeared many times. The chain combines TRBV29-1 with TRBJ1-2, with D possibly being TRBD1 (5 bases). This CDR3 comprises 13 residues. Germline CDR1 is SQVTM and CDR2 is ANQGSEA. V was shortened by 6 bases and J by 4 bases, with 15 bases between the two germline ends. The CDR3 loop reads CSVAPAGSYGYTF. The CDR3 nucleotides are TGCAGCGTGGCCCCGGCAGGGTCCTATGGCTACACCTTC.

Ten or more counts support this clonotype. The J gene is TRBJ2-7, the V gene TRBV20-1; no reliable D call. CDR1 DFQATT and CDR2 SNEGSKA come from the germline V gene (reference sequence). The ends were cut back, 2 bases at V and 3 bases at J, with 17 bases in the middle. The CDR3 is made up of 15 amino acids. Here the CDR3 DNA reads TGCAGTGCTAGATCACGACAAGGGAAGGGCTACGAGCAGTACTTC. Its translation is CSARSRQGKGYEQYF.

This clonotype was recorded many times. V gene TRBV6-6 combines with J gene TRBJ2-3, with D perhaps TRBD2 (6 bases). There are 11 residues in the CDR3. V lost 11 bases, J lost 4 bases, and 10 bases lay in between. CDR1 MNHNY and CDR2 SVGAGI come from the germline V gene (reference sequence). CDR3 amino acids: CAGGLSDTQYF. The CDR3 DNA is TGTGCCGGAGGGTTGTCAGATACGCAGTATTTT.

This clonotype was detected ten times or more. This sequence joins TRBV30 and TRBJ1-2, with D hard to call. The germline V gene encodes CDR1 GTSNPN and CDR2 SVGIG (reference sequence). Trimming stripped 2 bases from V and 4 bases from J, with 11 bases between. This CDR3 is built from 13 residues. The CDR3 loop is CAWSPGPRYGYTF. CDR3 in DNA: TGTGCCTGGAGTCCTGGTCCTCGCTATGGCTACACCTTC.

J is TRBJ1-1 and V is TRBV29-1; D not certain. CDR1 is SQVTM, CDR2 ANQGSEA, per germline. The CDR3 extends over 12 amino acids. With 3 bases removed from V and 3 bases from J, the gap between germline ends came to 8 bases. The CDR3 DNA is TGCAGCGTTGATGAGGGTTACACTGAAGCTTTCTTT. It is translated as CSVDEGYTEAFF.

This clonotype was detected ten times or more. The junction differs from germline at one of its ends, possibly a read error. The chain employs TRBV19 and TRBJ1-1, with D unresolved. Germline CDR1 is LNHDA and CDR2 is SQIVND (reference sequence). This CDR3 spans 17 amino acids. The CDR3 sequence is CASSLDGGSSGLTEAFF. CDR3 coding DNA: TGTGCCAGTAGTCTAGACGGCGGGTCCTCCGGACTCACTGAAGCTTTCTTT.

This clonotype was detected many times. CDR3 DNA sequence: TGCAGCGTGGGACAGGGGGCCTACGAGCAGTACTTC. Encoded protein: CSVGQGAYEQYF. The gene calls are TRBV29-1 and TRBJ2-7; TRBD1 agrees at 11 bases. Germline CDR1 SQVTM, CDR2 ANQGSEA. The CDR3 is made up of 12 amino acids. V was pared by 6 bases and J by 2 bases, with 0 bases of the junction left unmatched.

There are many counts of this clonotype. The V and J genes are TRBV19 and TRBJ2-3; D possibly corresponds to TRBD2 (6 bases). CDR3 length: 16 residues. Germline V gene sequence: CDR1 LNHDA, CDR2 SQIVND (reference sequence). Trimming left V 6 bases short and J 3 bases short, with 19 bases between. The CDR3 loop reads CASSPLRGEVTDTQYF. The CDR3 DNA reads TGTGCCAGTAGCCCCTTGAGAGGGGAGGTGACAGATACGCAGTATTTT.

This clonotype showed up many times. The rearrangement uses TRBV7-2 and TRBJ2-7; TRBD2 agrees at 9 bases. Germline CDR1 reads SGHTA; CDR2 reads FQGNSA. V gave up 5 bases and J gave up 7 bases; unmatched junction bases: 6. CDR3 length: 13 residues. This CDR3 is CASSTGLAWEQYF. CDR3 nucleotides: TGTGCCAGCAGCACCGGACTAGCGTGGGAGCAGTACTTC. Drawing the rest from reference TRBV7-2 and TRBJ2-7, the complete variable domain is GAGVSQSPSNKVTEKGKDVELRCDPISGHTALYWYRQSLGQGLEFLIYFQGNSAPDKSGLPSDRFSAERTGGSVSTLTIQRTQQEDSAVYLCASSTGLAWEQYFGPGTRLTVT.

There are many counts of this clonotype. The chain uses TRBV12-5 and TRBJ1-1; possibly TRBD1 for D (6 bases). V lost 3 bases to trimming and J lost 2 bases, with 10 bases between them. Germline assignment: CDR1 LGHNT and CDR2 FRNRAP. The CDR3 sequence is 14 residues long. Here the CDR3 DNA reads TGTGCTAGTGGTTTTTCGACAGGTAACACTGAAGCTTTCTTT. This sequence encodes CASGFSTGNTEAFF.

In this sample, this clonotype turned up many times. As DNA, the CDR3 is TGTGCCAGCAGTCCAGGGGTGGAGTTTACATTAACGGAGCTGTTTTTT. Residues: CASSPGVEFTLTELFF. The rearrangement links TRBV27 to TRBJ2-2; possibly TRBD1 for D (6 bases). This CDR3 is 16 amino acids long. CDR1 MNHEY and CDR2 SMNVEV come from the germline V gene (reference sequence). Trimming cost V 5 bases and J 10 bases, with 23 bases left between them.

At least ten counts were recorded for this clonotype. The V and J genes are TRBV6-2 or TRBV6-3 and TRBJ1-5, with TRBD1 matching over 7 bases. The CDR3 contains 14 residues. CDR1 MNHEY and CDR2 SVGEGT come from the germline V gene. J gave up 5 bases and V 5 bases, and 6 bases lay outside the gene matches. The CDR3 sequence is CASSPGTADQPQHF. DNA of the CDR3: TGTGCCAGCAGTCCCGGGACAGCGGATCAGCCCCAGCATTTT.

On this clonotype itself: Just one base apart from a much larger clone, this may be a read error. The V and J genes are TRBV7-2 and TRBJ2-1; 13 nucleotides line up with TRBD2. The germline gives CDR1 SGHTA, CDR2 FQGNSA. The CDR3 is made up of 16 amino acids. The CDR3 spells CASSVTSGRSYNEQLF. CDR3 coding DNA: TGTGCCAGCAGCGTGACTAGCGGGAGGTCCTACAATGAGCAGCTCTTC.

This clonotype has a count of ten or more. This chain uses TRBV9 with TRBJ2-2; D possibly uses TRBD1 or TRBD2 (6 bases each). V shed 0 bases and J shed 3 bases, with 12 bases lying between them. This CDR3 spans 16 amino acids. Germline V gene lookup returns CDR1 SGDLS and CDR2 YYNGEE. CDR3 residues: CASSVAVGGYTGELFF. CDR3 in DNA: TGTGCCAGCAGCGTAGCTGTGGGGGGCTACACCGGGGAGCTGTTTTTT.

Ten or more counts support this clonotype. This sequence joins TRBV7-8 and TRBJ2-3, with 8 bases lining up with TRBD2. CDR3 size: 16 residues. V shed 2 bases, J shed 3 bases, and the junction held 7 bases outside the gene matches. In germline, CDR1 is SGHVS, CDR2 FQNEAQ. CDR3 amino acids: CASSLIGTRGTDTQYF. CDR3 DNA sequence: TGTGCCAGCAGCTTAATCGGGACTAGGGGTACAGATACGCAGTATTTT. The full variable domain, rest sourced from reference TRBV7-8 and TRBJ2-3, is GAGVSQSPRYKVAKRGQDVALRCDPISGHVSLFWYQQALGQGPEFLTYFQNEAQLDKSGLPSDRFFAERPEGSVSTLKIQRTQQEDSAVYLCASSLIGTRGTDTQYFGPGTRLTVL.

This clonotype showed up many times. CDR3 DNA sequence: TGTGCCAGCAGCTTGGAGGGTCCAACCCCTGCGTACGAGCAGTACTTC. It yields the protein CASSLEGPTPAYEQYF. The rearrangement joins TRBV5-6 to TRBJ2-7; the D is unclear. There are 16 residues in the CDR3. The germline V gene encodes CDR1 SGHDT and CDR2 YYEEEE. V lost 0 bases to trimming and J lost 4 bases, with 17 bases between them.

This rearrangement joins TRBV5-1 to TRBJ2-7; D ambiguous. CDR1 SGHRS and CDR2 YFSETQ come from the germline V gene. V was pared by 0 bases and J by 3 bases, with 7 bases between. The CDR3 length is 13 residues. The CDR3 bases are TGCGCCAGCAGCTTGGCCGACGACTACGAGCAGTACTTC. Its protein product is CASSLADDYEQYF.

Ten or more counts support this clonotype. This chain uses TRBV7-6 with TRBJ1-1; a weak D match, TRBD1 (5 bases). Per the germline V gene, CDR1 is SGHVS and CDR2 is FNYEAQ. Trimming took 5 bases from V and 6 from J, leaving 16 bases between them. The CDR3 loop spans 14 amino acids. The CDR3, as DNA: TGTGCCAGCAGCCCGATAGGGGTGAGCGCTGAAGCTTTCTTT. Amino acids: CASSPIGVSAEAFF.